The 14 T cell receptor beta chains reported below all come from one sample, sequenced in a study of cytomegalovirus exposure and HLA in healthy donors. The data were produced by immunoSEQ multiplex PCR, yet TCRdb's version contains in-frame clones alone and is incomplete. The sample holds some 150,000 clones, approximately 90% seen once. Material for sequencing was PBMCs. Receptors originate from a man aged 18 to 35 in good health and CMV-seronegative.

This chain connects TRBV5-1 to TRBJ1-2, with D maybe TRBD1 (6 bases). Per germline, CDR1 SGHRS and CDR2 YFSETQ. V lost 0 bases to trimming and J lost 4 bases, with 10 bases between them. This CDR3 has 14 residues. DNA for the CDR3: TGCGCCAGCAGCTTGGAGGGGGATTTCTATGGCTACACCTTC. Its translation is CASSLEGDFYGYTF.

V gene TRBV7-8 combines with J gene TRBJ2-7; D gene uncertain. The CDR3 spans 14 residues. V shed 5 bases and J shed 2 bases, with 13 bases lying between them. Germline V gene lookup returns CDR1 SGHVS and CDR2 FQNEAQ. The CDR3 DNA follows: TGTGCCAGCAGCACCAAGATAGATGCCTACGAGCAGTACTTC. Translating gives CASSTKIDAYEQYF.

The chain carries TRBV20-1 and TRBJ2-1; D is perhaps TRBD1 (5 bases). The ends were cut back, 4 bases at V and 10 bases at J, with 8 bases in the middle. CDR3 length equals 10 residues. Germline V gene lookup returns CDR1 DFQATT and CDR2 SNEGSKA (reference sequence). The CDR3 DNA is TGCAGTGCTACTGACAGAGAGCAGTTCTTC. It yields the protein CSATDREQFF.

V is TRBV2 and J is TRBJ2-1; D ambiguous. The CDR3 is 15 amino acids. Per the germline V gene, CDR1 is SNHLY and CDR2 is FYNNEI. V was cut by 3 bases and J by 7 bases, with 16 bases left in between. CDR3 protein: CASSDYKEPTNEQFF. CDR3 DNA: TGTGCCAGCAGTGACTACAAGGAACCGACTAATGAGCAGTTCTTC.

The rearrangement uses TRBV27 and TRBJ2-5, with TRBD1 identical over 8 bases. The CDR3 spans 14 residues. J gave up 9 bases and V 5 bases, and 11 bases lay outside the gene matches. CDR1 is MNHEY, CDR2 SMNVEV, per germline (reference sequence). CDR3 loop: CASSARQGPWAQYF. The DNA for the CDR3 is TGTGCCAGCAGTGCAAGACAGGGGCCTTGGGCCCAGTACTTC.

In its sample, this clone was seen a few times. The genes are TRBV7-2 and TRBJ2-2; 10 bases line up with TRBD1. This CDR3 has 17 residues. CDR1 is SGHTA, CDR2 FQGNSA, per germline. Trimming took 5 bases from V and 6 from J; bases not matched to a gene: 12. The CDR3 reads CASSTSDRGLIAGELFF. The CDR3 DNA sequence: TGTGCCAGCAGCACGAGCGACAGGGGGCTAATCGCCGGGGAGCTGTTTTTT. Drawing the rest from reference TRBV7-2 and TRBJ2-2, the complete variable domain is GAGVSQSPSNKVTEKGKDVELRCDPISGHTALYWYRQSLGQGLEFLIYFQGNSAPDKSGLPSDRFSAERTGGSVSTLTIQRTQQEDSAVYLCASSTSDRGLIAGELFFGEGSRLTVL.

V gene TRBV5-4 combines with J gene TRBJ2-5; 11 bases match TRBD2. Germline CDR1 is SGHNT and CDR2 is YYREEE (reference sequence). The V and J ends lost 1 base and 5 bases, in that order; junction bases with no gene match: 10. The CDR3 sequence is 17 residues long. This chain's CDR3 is CASSLSPSGGMVETQYF. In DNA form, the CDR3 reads TGTGCCAGCAGCTTGTCTCCTAGCGGGGGGATGGTGGAGACCCAGTACTTC.

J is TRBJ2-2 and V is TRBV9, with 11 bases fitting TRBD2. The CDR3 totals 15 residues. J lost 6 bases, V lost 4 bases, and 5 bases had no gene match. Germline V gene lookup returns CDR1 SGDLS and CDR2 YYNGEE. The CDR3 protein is CASSFSGGAAGELFF. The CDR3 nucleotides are TGTGCCAGCAGCTTTAGCGGGGGGGCCGCCGGGGAGCTGTTTTTT.

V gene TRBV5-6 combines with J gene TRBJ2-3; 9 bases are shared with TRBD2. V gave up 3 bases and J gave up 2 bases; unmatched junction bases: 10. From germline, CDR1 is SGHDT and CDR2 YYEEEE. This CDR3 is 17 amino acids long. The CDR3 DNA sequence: TGTGCCAGCAGCTACAAGACTAGCGGCTCCAACACAGATACGCAGTATTTT. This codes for CASSYKTSGSNTDTQYF.

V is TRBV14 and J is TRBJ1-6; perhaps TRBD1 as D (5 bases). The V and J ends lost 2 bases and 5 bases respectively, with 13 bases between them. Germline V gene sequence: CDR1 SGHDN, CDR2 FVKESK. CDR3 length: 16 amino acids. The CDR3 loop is CASSQLLAGNNSPLHF. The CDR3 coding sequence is TGTGCCAGCAGCCAATTGCTGGCAGGGAATAATTCACCCCTCCACTTT.

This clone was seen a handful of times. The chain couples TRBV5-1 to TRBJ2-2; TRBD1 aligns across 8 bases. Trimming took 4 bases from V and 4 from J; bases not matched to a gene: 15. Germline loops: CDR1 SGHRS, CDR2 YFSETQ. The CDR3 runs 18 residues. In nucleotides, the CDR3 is TGCGCCAGCAGCCTATGGGCGGCACAGGGGGTGTTCACCGGGGAGCTGTTTTTT. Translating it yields CASSLWAAQGVFTGELFF.

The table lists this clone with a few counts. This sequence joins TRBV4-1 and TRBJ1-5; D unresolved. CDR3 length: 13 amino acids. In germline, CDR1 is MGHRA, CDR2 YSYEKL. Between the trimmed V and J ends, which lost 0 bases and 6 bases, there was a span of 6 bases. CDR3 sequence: CASSQEQAQPQHF. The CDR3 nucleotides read TGCGCCAGCAGCCAAGAGCAGGCTCAGCCCCAGCATTTT.

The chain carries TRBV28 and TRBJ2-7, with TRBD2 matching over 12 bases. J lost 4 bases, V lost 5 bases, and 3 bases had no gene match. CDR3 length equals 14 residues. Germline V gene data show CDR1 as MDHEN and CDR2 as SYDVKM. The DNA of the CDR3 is TGTGCCAGCAGTCTAGGACTAGCGGGATACGAGCAGTACGTC. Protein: CASSLGLAGYEQYV.

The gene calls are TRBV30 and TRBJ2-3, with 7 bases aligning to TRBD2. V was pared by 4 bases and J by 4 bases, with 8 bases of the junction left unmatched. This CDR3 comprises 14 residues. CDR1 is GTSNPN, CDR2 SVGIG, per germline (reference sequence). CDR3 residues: CAWIKAGAPDTQYF. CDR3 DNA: TGTGCCTGGATTAAGGCGGGAGCCCCAGATACGCAGTATTTT.